What follows are 20 T cell receptor beta chains derived from one specimen sequenced in a study of cytomegalovirus exposure and HLA in healthy donors. The study ran its PCR with 60 Vbeta and 13 Jbeta primers. The protocol was immunoSEQ multiplex PCR, while the TCRdb copy is restricted to in-frame clones and leaves out a portion. The sample has under 250,000 clones, approximately 82% seen once. Specimen: PBMCs. These receptors were obtained from a male donor in good health and CMV-seronegative.

This rearrangement joins TRBV19 to TRBJ2-3; maybe TRBD1 (6 bases). The CDR3 runs to 16 residues. Per the germline V gene, CDR1 is LNHDA and CDR2 is SQIVND (reference sequence). The V end was cut by 3 bases, the J end by 2 bases, with 15 bases between. The CDR3 DNA reads as TGTGCCAGTAGTATCTTGGGTAGGGGGACCACAGATACGCAGTATTTT. Protein: CASSILGRGTTDTQYF.

V gene TRBV29-1 combines with J gene TRBJ1-1; unclear D gene. Trimming stripped 4 bases from V and 1 base from J, with 10 bases between. This CDR3 spans 13 amino acids. Germline CDR1 reads SQVTM; CDR2 reads ANQGSEA. The CDR3 nucleotides are TGCAGCGTTGTGCTGGGCACGAACACTGAAGCTTTCTTT. This gives the protein CSVVLGTNTEAFF. The full variable domain, with the rest looked up from reference TRBV29-1 and TRBJ1-1, is SAVISQKPSRDICQRGTSLTIQCQVDSQVTMMFWYRQQPGQSLTLIATANQGSEATYESGFVIDKFPISRPNLTFSTLTVSNMSPEDSSIYLCSVVLGTNTEAFFGQGTRLTVV.

The V call is TRBV5-4, the J call TRBJ1-5; the match to TRBD1 covers 9 bases. The V and J ends lost 0 bases and 4 bases, in that order; junction bases with no gene match: 14. The germline V gene has CDR1 SGHNT and CDR2 YYREEE (reference sequence). The CDR3 spans 19 residues. For the CDR3, the DNA is TGTGCCAGCAGCTTGGGACACGGGACAGGGAATATTCGTAATCAGCCCCAGCATTTT. It codes for CASSLGHGTGNIRNQPQHF.

This clone appeared a few times. The V gene is TRBV28, the J gene TRBJ2-7; 9 bases agree with TRBD2. CDR3 size: 15 residues. Germline CDR1 reads MDHEN; CDR2 reads SYDVKM. Unmatched junction bases numbered 3, after V lost 1 base and J lost 2 bases. The DNA for the CDR3 is TGTGCCAGCAGTTTATTCTCTAGCGGGACCTACGAGCAGTACTTC. Protein product: CASSLFSSGTYEQYF.

This clone was counted once. The chain recombines TRBV2 with TRBJ1-4; D might be TRBD1 (5 bases). The V end was cut by 4 bases, the J end by 5 bases, with 8 bases between. CDR1 is SNHLY, CDR2 FYNNEI, per germline. The CDR3 is 13 amino acids. DNA of the CDR3: TGTGCCAGCAGTGGGCAGGGAAATGAAAAACTGTTTTTT. This gives the protein CASSGQGNEKLFF.

The rearrangement links TRBV5-1 to TRBJ2-7; 7 bases align to TRBD1. The CDR3 runs 15 residues. Germline CDR1 reads SGHRS; CDR2 reads YFSETQ. V dropped 4 bases and J dropped 2; count of bases not matched to a gene: 9. In DNA form, the CDR3 reads TGCGCCAGCAGCCGTCGACAGGGATCAACCTACGAGCAGTACTTC. The encoded protein is CASSRRQGSTYEQYF.

This rearrangement joins TRBV19 to TRBJ1-5; 7 bases align to TRBD1. V lost 0 bases and J lost 6; bases outside the gene matches: 5. From germline, CDR1 is LNHDA and CDR2 SQIVND (reference sequence). The CDR3 totals 15 residues. The CDR3 DNA is TGTGCCAGTAGTATAGACTCGGCAGGGGGTCAGCCCCAGCATTTT. Residues: CASSIDSAGGQPQHF.

The DNA for the CDR3 is TGTGCCAGCAGTGAAGGGGGCGCGAACACCGGGGAGCTGTTTTTT. Protein sequence: CASSEGGANTGELFF. V gene TRBV6-1 combines with J gene TRBJ2-2, with a tentative D call TRBD1 (5 bases). The CDR3 consists of 15 residues. The germline V and J ends were trimmed by 1 base and 0 bases, with 6 bases remaining between them. CDR1 MNHNS and CDR2 SASEGT come from the germline V gene.

The rearrangement links TRBV7-9 to TRBJ1-1; D unresolved. CDR1 is SEHNR, CDR2 FQNEAQ, per germline (reference sequence). The CDR3 extends over 14 amino acids. V shed 5 bases and J shed 0 bases, with 10 bases lying between them. The CDR3 here is CASSETALNTEAFF. Written as DNA, the CDR3 is TGTGCCAGCAGCGAGACTGCCCTGAACACTGAAGCTTTCTTT.

This sequence joins TRBV6-6 and TRBJ2-5, with TRBD2 as a possible D gene (7 bases). Trimming shortened V by 5 bases and J by 5 bases, and 18 bases separated the two germline ends. CDR1 and CDR2 from the germline V gene are MNHNY and SVGAGI (reference sequence). The CDR3 totals 15 residues. This chain's CDR3 is CASSREGGIGETQYF. In nucleotides, the CDR3 is TGTGCCAGCAGTCGTGAGGGGGGGATTGGCGAGACCCAGTACTTC.

The gene calls are TRBV18 and TRBJ1-1, with unresolved D. CDR3 length: 15 residues. V lost 2 bases to trimming and J lost 0 bases, with 10 bases between them. The V gene's germline CDR1 is KGHSH and CDR2 LQKENI. DNA for the CDR3: TGTGCCAGCTCACCAATAGAATCTATGAACACTGAAGCTTTCTTT. Amino acid sequence: CASSPIESMNTEAFF.

The rearrangement uses TRBV19 and TRBJ2-2; 12 nucleotides match TRBD2. CDR1 is LNHDA and CDR2 is SQIVND in the germline V gene (reference sequence). The CDR3 loop spans 14 amino acids. Trimming took 6 bases from V and 6 from J; bases not matched to a gene: 2. Here the CDR3 reads CASRASGRAGELFF. In DNA form, the CDR3 reads TGTGCCAGTAGGGCTAGCGGGAGGGCCGGGGAGCTGTTTTTT.

The rearrangement uses TRBV7-9 and TRBJ1-4, with 11 bases matching TRBD1. The CDR3 sequence is 17 residues long. The ends lost 6 bases at V and 7 bases at J; junction bases unmatched: 13. Germline values: CDR1 SEHNR, CDR2 FQNEAQ (reference sequence). CDR3 bases: TGTGCCAGCAGATCCGGGACAGGGGGAAAGTCGGGTGAAAAACTGTTTTTT. As protein: CASRSGTGGKSGEKLFF.

This sequence joins TRBV6-5 and TRBJ2-5, with D possibly matching TRBD2 (6 bases). The closer fit of TRBJ2-7 to the DNA end suggests the J call may be wrong. CDR1 is MNHEY, CDR2 SVGAGI, per germline. CDR3 length equals 14 residues. CDR3 amino acids: CASSYGSGLSEQYF. The CDR3 coding sequence is TGTGCCAGCAGTTATGGCAGCGGGCTAAGCGAGCAGTACTTC.

The chain uses TRBV29-1 and TRBJ2-5, with 9 nucleotides matching TRBD1. With the DNA end fitting TRBJ2-7 better, the J assignment may be wrong. There are 13 residues in the CDR3. The germline V gene has CDR1 SQVTM and CDR2 ANQGSEA. The CDR3 sequence: CSVTGTGLNEQYF. The DNA of the CDR3 is TGCAGCGTCACCGGGACAGGGTTGAACGAGCAGTACTTC.

The chain carries TRBV27 and TRBJ1-2, with 7 bases that match TRBD1. The germline gives CDR1 MNHEY, CDR2 SMNVEV (reference sequence). Trimming at V came to 4 bases and at J to 2 bases, leaving 7 bases not matched to a gene. The CDR3 runs 15 residues. For the CDR3, the DNA is TGTGCCAGCAGTTCCACTCGACAGGGAAACTATGGCTACACCTTC. Translated: CASSSTRQGNYGYTF.

The chain combines TRBV19 with TRBJ2-7; TRBD1 agrees at 9 bases. With V trimmed by 7 bases and J by 5 bases, 9 bases remained unmatched. The CDR3 extends over 14 amino acids. Looked up from germline, CDR1 is LNHDA and CDR2 is SQIVND (reference sequence). This chain's CDR3 is CASTKRTGVDEQYF. As DNA, the CDR3 is TGTGCCAGTACCAAAAGGACAGGGGTGGACGAGCAGTACTTC.

This chain uses TRBV5-8 with TRBJ2-3; 7 bases line up with TRBD2. The CDR3 length is 16 residues. Germline V gene lookup returns CDR1 SGHTS and CDR2 YDEGEE. With V trimmed by 0 bases and J by 0 bases, 4 bases remained unmatched. The CDR3 sequence: CASSLGRGGSTDTQYF. As DNA, the CDR3 is TGTGCCAGCAGCTTGGGGAGGGGAGGGAGCACAGATACGCAGTATTTT.

The genes are TRBV7-8 and TRBJ2-3; 11 positions match TRBD1. V shed 5 bases, J shed 6 bases, and the junction held 7 bases outside the gene matches. CDR3 length: 15 amino acids. Germline V CDR1 and CDR2: SGHVS, FQNEAQ. CDR3 region: CASSIGQGAGDTQYF. CDR3 sequence (DNA): TGTGCCAGCAGCATAGGACAGGGGGCAGGGGATACGCAGTATTTT.

This clone was seen a few times. This rearrangement joins TRBV5-6 to TRBJ2-7; tentatively, D is TRBD1 (6 bases). The CDR3 totals 14 residues. The ends were cut back, 5 bases at V and 2 bases at J, with 14 bases in the middle. Germline CDR1 reads SGHDT; CDR2 reads YYEEEE. For the CDR3, the DNA is TGTGCCAGCAGGTCGGCAGGGGCGCCCTACGAGCAGTACTTC. Its protein is CASRSAGAPYEQYF.